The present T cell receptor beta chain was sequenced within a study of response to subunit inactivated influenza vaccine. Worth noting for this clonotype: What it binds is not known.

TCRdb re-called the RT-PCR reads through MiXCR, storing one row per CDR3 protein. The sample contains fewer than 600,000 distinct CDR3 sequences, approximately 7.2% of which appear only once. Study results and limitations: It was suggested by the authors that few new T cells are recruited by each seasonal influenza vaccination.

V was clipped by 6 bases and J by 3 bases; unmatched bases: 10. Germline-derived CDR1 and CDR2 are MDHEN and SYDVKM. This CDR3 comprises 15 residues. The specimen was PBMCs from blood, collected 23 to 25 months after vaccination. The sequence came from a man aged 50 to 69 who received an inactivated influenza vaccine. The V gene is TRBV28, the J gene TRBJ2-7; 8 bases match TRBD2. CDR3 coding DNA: TGTGCCAGCAGCCGAGGGGGACTAGTTATCTACGAGCAGTACTTC. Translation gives CASSRGGLVIYEQYF.